A selection of T cell receptor beta chains follows, all from one sample in a study of blood T cell repertoires in COVID-19. Some clones are missing from TCRdb's copy, which holds only in-frame ones; the method was immunoSEQ multiplex PCR. This table holds around 620,000 clones, 75% to 90% found once. The source material was peripheral blood. The receptors come from a woman aged 18-29 years with acute or convalescent COVID-19. Both conserved end residues are part of each CDR3. The order of the fields is V gene, D gene, CDR3 length, CDR3 protein. The D gene is left open where the match is weak.

>TRBV19|TRBD1|14
CAGQNPGDSYGYTF
>TRBV30|.|16
CAWSVRGVEPRNIQYF
>TRBV6-2/TRBV6-3|.|15
CASSSARGPYNEQFF
>TRBV3-1/TRBV3-2|.|15
CASSQDQAFNTEAFF
>TRBV11-1|TRBD1|15
CASSDRDRGNEKLFF
>TRBV24-1|.|12
CATSDPYTEAFF
>TRBV20-1|.|14
CSASLEPYEGPLHF
>TRBV5-1|TRBD1|17
CASSPGQATSYLWLNNF
>TRBV29-1|.|15
CSASSQGTTNTEAFF
>TRBV11-1|.|14
CASSRARGNTEAFF
>TRBV7-6|.|13
CASSLGSDQPQHF
>TRBV25-1|TRBD1|12
CASSTGEWGYTF